These T cell receptor beta chains were read from a single sample in a study of T cell repertoires in cytomegalovirus infection. These receptors have no known antigen. TCRdb re-analysed the reads in MiXCR, keeping a single row per CDR3 protein. The repertoire consists of 830,000 or so distinct CDR3 sequences, with approximately 32% occurring once and the leading ten covering 9.5% to 15%. The source was cultured CD8+ T cells from PBMCs, collected from culture after CMV antigen stimulation. The receptors originated from a human donor in good health (CMV status not recorded). Some clones in this sample may be carry-over from other donors' samples. Both conserved end residues are part of each CDR3. The D gene is left open where the match is weak. Size is stated for part of the rows, as once, few or many counts, or as a class when the clone is expanded.

J gene,D gene,clone size,V gene,CDR3 DNA,CDR3 protein
TRBJ2-3,NA,many,TRBV6-6,TGTGCCAGCAGCAGAGGACCGACGGATACGCAGTATTTT,CASSRGPTDTQYF
TRBJ1-1,NA,few,TRBV6-5,TGTGCCACCATTACCTGGGATGAAGCTTTCTTT,CATITWDEAFF
TRBJ1-4,NA,few,TRBV29-1,TGCAGCGTTGAGGAGACAACAGGGTTCGGTGATGAAAAACTGTTTTTT,CSVEETTGFGDEKLFF
TRBJ2-1,NA,NA,TRBV12-3/TRBV12-4,TGTGCCAGCAGTGAGCCCGGGAAATACAATGAGCAGTTCTTC,CASSEPGKYNEQFF
TRBJ2-2,TRBD1,many,TRBV11-3,TGTGCCAGCAGCTTATATGGGACAGGGTACACCGGGGAGCTGTTTTTT,CASSLYGTGYTGELFF
TRBJ1-4,NA,once,TRBV7-9,TGTGCCACCTGGGACGGGGGGGCGAGTGAAAAACTGTTTTTT,CATWDGGASEKLFF
TRBJ1-5,NA,NA,TRBV27,TGTGCCAGCAGTTTAATGGCAGACTTTAATCAGCCCCAGCATTTT,CASSLMADFNQPQHF
TRBJ1-5,TRBD1,many,TRBV6-2/TRBV6-3,TGTGCCAGCAGTCACAGGGGTGGCAATCAGCCCCAGCATTTT,CASSHRGGNQPQHF
TRBJ1-2,NA,few,TRBV12-3/TRBV12-4,TGTGCCAGCAGTTCAAGTCCTCTTAATACTAACTATGGCTACACCTTC,CASSSSPLNTNYGYTF
TRBJ2-3,NA,few,TRBV12-3/TRBV12-4,TGTGCCAGCAGTTTAGCTCCCACGGCAGATACGCAGTATTTT,CASSLAPTADTQYF
TRBJ2-3,TRBD1,NA,TRBV27,TGTGCCAGCAGTCCCGGGGACAGATCGGGAGATACGCAGTATTTT,CASSPGDRSGDTQYF
TRBJ2-7,NA,NA,TRBV27,TGTGCCAGCAGGAAATACTTCGGCAGCGAGCAGTACTTC,CASRKYFGSEQYF
TRBJ1-2,NA,few,TRBV6-1,TGTGCCAGTAGTTCTACGGGACCGGGGGACTATGGCTACACCTTC,CASSSTGPGDYGYTF
TRBJ2-1,TRBD2,NA,TRBV15,TGTGCCACCAGCAGAGATCTGGCGGGGGGGCATAGTGAGCAGTTCTTC,CATSRDLAGGHSEQFF
TRBJ2-2,TRBD1,many,TRBV4-2,TGTGCCAGCAGCCTCCAGACAGGGGGCACCGGGGAGCTGTTTTTT,CASSLQTGGTGELFF
TRBJ2-1,TRBD1,NA,TRBV20-1,TGCAGTGCTAGGTGGCTACAGGGGTCCCTCCTACAGCAGTTCTTC,CSARWLQGSLLQQFF
TRBJ2-1,TRBD1,NA,TRBV28,TGTGCCAGCAGCCTCCCCTCCGGGACAGGGGATAATGAGCAGTCCTTC,CASSLPSGTGDNEQSF
TRBJ1-2,NA,few,TRBV12-3/TRBV12-4,TGTGCCAGCACCAGACAGACCTTCTATGGCTACACCTTC,CASTRQTFYGYTF
TRBJ1-1,NA,NA,TRBV6-1,TGTGCCAGCAGTTACCACAGGGATGCTGAAGCTTTCTTT,CASSYHRDAEAFF
TRBJ2-6,TRBD1,many,TRBV7-3,TGTGCCAGCAGCCCGCGGACAGGAGGGGCCAACGTCCTGACTTTC,CASSPRTGGANVLTF
TRBJ1-3,NA,few,TRBV11-2,TGTGCCAGCAGCTTAGCGGACGGGGTATCGATTGGCTCTGGAAACACCATATATTTT,CASSLADGVSIGSGNTIYF
TRBJ2-5,NA,many,TRBV13,TGTGCCAGCAGTTTAAGGGGTCGAGAGACCCAGTACTTC,CASSLRGRETQYF
TRBJ1-1,TRBD1,once,TRBV28,TGTTCCAGCCACGAAAGTACAGGGGACATGAACACTGAAGCTTTCTTT,CSSHESTGDMNTEAFF